The sequence of this TCR beta chain was determined in a study of radiotherapy plus CTLA-4 blockade in lung cancer. Study details: Under 20% of patients responded objectively, and around 32% achieved disease control.

The data were produced by immunoSEQ multiplex PCR, yet TCRdb's version contains in-frame clones alone and is incomplete. The data show 85,000 to 100,000 clones, around 72% seen once. CDR1 is MNHEY, CDR2 SMNVEV, per germline (reference sequence). Trimming left V 2 bases short and J 10 bases short, with 15 bases between. The CDR3 runs to 14 residues. V is TRBV27 and J is TRBJ2-1; TRBD2 is a possible D gene (5 bases). The clonotype was recovered from a human donor with non-small cell lung cancer that progressed on radiotherapy plus ipilimumab. The sample in question was peripheral blood, obtained from a patient treated with radiotherapy plus ipilimumab. This CDR3 reads CASSLPGGGREQFF. CDR3 sequence (DNA): TGTGCCAGCAGTTTACCCGGAGGCGGTAGGGAGCAGTTCTTC.